Following are 2 T cell receptor beta chains from one sample sequenced in a study of blood T cell repertoires in COVID-19. Assay used: immunoSEQ multiplex PCR; TCRdb lists only in-frame clones, some missing. This table holds about 120,000 clones, around 89% found once. Material for sequencing was peripheral blood. Every receptor here comes from a man in his sixties or seventies with active or convalescent COVID-19.

V and J are TRBV27 and TRBJ2-2; TRBD2 matches 7 bases. The CDR3 has 14 residues. Trimming removed 3 bases from V and 3 bases from J; junction bases left unmatched: 1. Germline assignment: CDR1 MNHEY and CDR2 SMNVEV (reference sequence). The CDR3 coding sequence is TGTGCCAGCAGTTTTAGCGGGTACACCGGGGAGCTGTTTTTT. Protein product: CASSFSGYTGELFF.

This clone was observed once. This chain uses TRBV7-9 with TRBJ1-2, with TRBD1 matching 8 bases. J gave up 6 bases and V 4 bases, and 4 bases lay outside the gene matches. Germline lookup yields CDR1 SEHNR and CDR2 FQNEAQ (reference sequence). The CDR3 length is 13 residues. The CDR3 loop is CASSSLTGDGYTF. CDR3 DNA sequence: TGTGCCAGCAGCTCACTGACAGGGGATGGCTACACCTTC.